The clone carrying this TCR beta chain was detected once. The data derive from a study of TIL therapy for anti-PD-1-resistant metastatic lung cancer. Per germline, CDR1 MNHNS and CDR2 SASEGT. V shed 2 bases and J 15 bases; nucleotides not matched to a gene: 12. This CDR3 comprises 15 residues. Sequencing used immunoSEQ v3. Profiling relied on immunoSEQ multiplex PCR, and the TCRdb table lists in-frame clones only, not all of them. The sample has over 15,000 clones; 74% are singletons. Regarding time point: pre-treatment sample, taken before nivolumab and TIL therapy. The source of this sequence is a person aged 25 to 85 with non-small cell lung cancer. The gene calls are TRBV6-1 and TRBJ2-1, with 11 bases identical to TRBD2. Sequenced here: blood, sampled at baseline. The CDR3 coding sequence is TGTGCCAGCAGTGAATTTTTATTGACTAGCGGGGACGTGTTCTTC. Its translation is CASSEFLLTSGDVFF.